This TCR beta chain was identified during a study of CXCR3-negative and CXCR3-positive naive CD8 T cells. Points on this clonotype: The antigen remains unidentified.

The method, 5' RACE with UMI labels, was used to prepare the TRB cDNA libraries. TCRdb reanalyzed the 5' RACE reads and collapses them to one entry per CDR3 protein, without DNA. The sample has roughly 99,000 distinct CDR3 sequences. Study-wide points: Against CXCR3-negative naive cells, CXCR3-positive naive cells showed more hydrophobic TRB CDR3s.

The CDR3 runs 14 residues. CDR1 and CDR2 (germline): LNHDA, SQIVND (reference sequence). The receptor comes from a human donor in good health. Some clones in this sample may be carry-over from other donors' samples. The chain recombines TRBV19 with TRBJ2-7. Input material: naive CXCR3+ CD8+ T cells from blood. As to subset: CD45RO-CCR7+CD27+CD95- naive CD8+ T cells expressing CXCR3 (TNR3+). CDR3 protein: CASSIVPDSYEQYF.